Shown below are 3 T cell receptor beta chains from a single sample sequenced in a study of shared clonotypes between healthy human individuals. Data came from immunoSEQ multiplex PCR; TCRdb stores just in-frame clones and leaves some out. The sample holds a few million clones, under 95% seen once. The sample comprised naive CD4+ T cells from PBMCs. The sample's subset: CD45RA+ positively selected. These receptors were obtained from a man aged 18 to 30 in good health. Some clones in this sample may be carry-over from other donors' samples.

In regard to this clone: Other DNA sequences from this sample encode an identical CDR3 as well. The chain is built from TRBV11-3 and TRBJ2-7; either TRBD1 or TRBD2 may fit D (6 bases each). CDR1 is SGHNT and CDR2 is YENEEA in the germline V gene. The CDR3 length is 14 residues. Trimming took 4 bases from V and 1 from J, leaving 11 bases between them. CDR3 protein: CASSSSGASYEQYF. As DNA, the CDR3 is TGTGCCAGCAGCTCATCGGGGGCATCCTACGAGCAGTACTTC.

J is TRBJ1-1 and V is TRBV5-4; 7 bases match TRBD1. CDR3 length: 16 residues. V shed 5 bases and J 3 bases; nucleotides not matched to a gene: 13. Germline CDR1 SGHNT, CDR2 YYREEE (reference sequence). CDR3 in DNA: TGTGCCAGCAGTAAGGGGGCCCCCAACGGAGACACTGAAGCTTTCTTT. It translates to CASSKGAPNGDTEAFF. Supplemented by reference TRBV5-4 and TRBJ1-1, the full variable domain reads ETGVTQSPTHLIKTRGQQVTLRCSSQSGHNTVSWYQQALGQGPQFIFQYYREEENGRGNFPPRFSGLQFPNYSSELNVNALELDDSALYLCASSKGAPNGDTEAFFGQGTRLTVV.

This chain links TRBV28 with TRBJ2-1; D remains ambiguous. The germline gives CDR1 MDHEN, CDR2 SYDVKM. This CDR3 is built from 13 residues. The germline V and J ends were trimmed by 8 bases and 9 bases, with 17 bases remaining between them. Here the CDR3 reads CASGRAPVPEQFF. CDR3 bases: TGTGCCAGCGGTCGGGCCCCCGTCCCTGAGCAGTTCTTC.